The TCR beta chain under discussion was sequenced for a study of T cell responses to AZD1222 COVID-19 vaccine (dated by TCRdb to about 2021). About the investigation overall: Because spike-specific TCR depth and breadth did not differ between the two schedules, AZD1222 recipients who got a second dose at roughly 4 weeks were pooled with those who got a second dose at roughly 12 weeks. A total of 233 trial participants underwent TCR sequencing, of whom 200 to 220 had received two doses of AZD1222 and approximately 25 had received two doses of the MenACWY control vaccine. Enrollment into the trials was organized by age into subgroups of 18-55, 56-69 and 70-plus years, and those subgroups contained around 150, 28 and 57 TCR-sequenced participants, respectively. Beyond this particular receptor, the publication reports: Because no day 14 peak-response samples were available, the repertoires could be characterized only after the peak T cell response. Most participants were white British and females outnumbered males, and the authors suggested that clonal diversity may have been underestimated. After two AZD1222 doses, both the breadth and the depth of spike-specific TCRs were significantly higher than at day 0 and than in MenACWY recipients. In the small 56-69-year group, the increase in depth fell short of significance, most likely because of low power. Reportedly, close to half of the unique spike-specific TCRs recognized epitopes lying outside the regions that are mutated in the B.1.351 and B.1.1.7 variants. Conclusions about previously exposed vaccinees are limited, since just a handful of AZD1222 recipients were seropositive for SARS-CoV-2 at baseline. CD4 TCRs associated with the vaccine covered the entire spike protein, and the dominant responses were in regions 160-218 and 743-854.

Concerning this clone: Its cognate antigen has yet to be identified. No much larger clone exists at a distance of one base, and base qualities are not known.

The CDR3 regions of human TCRbeta chains were subjected to immunosequencing. Per the authors' processing: TCRs in the repertoires were matched against a reference library of SARS-CoV-2-specific TCRs that had been generated with the MIRA antigen-specificity platform. Breadth was defined as the fraction of unique TCRs that were SARS-CoV-2-associated. Depth was defined as the fraction of total T cells that were SARS-CoV-2-associated. Each spike-specific TCR was assigned to its reactive spike region and to a CD4 or CD8 class using the MIRA data. Log10-transformed breadth and depth values were compared by one-way ANOVA with Sidak's multiple comparisons tests. TCRdb mirrors the immuneACCESS table, restricted to in-frame sequences. Some clones are absent from its copies; in checked studies, under half trace to an unresolved V gene, and the reason for the others is unknown. V and J calls and clone size follow that table, whereas D and trimming were derived from the DNA. Across this sample there are some 120,000 clones, with roughly 88% seen only once. The ten largest account for around 5% of the sample.

Trimming removed 2 bases from V and 8 bases from J, leaving 16 bases between the germline ends. The germline V gene gives CDR1 as MDHEN and CDR2 as SYDVKM. From its cysteine to its phenylalanine, the CDR3 spans 15 amino acids. Solely the CDR3 DNA is kept, with 45 bases framed from the first base. The intended sense of this specimen's time point label: baseline before first vaccination. The vaccinee samples were drawn from two UK trials, COV001 and COV002, one of which was a single-blind randomized controlled phase 2/3 trial testing AZD1222 (ChAdOx1 nCoV-19) in healthy adults. Trial participant PBMC samples were collected at day 0 and day 28 after the second dose for TCRbeta chain sequencing.

The sequenced sample was peripheral blood, obtained on day 0 of AZD1222 vaccination. The chain uses TRBV28 and TRBJ2-1; TRBD2 is a possible D gene, resting on 5 matching bases. This receptor was obtained from an adult in good health. The DNA reads TGTGCCAGCAGTTTAGCTAGCCGAGCCTTGGATGAGCAGTTCTTC. This encodes CASSLASRALDEQFF.